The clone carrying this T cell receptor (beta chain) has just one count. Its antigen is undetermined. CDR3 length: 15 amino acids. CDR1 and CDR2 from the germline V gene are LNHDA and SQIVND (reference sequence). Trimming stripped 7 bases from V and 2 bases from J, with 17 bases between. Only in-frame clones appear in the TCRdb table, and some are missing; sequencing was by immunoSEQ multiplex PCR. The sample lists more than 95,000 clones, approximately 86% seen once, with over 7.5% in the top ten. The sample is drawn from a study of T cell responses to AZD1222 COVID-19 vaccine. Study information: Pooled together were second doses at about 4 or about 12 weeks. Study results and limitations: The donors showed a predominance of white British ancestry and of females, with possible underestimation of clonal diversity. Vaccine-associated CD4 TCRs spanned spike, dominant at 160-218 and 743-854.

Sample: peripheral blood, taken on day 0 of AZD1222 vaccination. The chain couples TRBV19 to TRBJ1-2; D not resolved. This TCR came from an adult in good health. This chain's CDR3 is CASNLQREGNYGYTF. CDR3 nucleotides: TGTGCCAGTAATCTACAGCGCGAGGGCAACTATGGCTACACCTTC.